Given below is one T cell receptor (beta chain) in context. This clone's antigen is unknown. No quality values exist for individual bases; no much larger clone is one base distant. After about 9 days of culture, CD4+ T cells were isolated with the EasySep CD4+ T cell isolation kit. Negative nucleocapsid antibody results before and after vaccination confirmed that the healthy vaccine recipients had no prior SARS-CoV-2 infection. On days 3 and 7, half of the culture medium was replaced with fresh IL-2-containing medium. Unless otherwise noted, each peptide stimulation condition was cultured in triplicate wells. PBMC were separated from whole blood using Ficoll-Paque Plus gradient centrifugation and were then either cryopreserved at -140C or used fresh. Genomic DNA was extracted from cultured CD4+ T cells with the QIAamp micro DNA kit. This sample was included in a study of vaccination effects on CD4 cells after COVID-19 (dated by TCRdb to about 2022). Describing the broader study: In the ViraFEST assay, PBMC were stimulated with viral peptide pools, and antigen-specific CD4+ T cell clonotypes were then identified by expansion using TCR sequencing. Participants received two doses of either the BNT162b2 or the mRNA-1273 mRNA SARS-CoV-2 vaccine. About 1.8 million PBMC per well were cultured with about 9 ug/ml peptides in IMDM containing approximately 4.7% human AB serum, approximately 10 IU/ml IL-2 and gentamicin. In both COVID-19 convalescent patients and infection-naive vaccine recipients, the study compared SARS-CoV-2 spike-specific CD4+ TCR repertoires from before mRNA vaccination with those from after it. A total of 9 to 11 COVID-19 convalescent patients and several SARS-CoV-2-naive healthy vaccine recipients were included in the full study. The Oncomine TCR Beta short-read assay on an Illumina iSeq 100 was used to sequence cultures from other donors in the study.

At the junction V is shortened by 4 bases and J by 4 bases, with 13 bases in between. The CDR3 covers 14 residues, taking in both the cysteine and the phenylalanine. The DNA shown is the 42-base CDR3, in frame from base 1. Reading the germline V gene gives CDR1 MDHEN and CDR2 SYDVKM. What the work shows at the level of the full study, not this receptor alone: Limitations of the study were the small number of convalescent patients and the absence of early post-infection timepoints. In healthy vaccine recipients, vaccine-induced clones were almost all SARS-CoV-2 mono-reactive, with only 1 of 255 being cross-reactive with common cold coronaviruses. Marked clonal contraction was observed in both infection-induced and vaccine-induced clones at late post-vaccination timepoints, consistent with waning T cell responses.

The library was produced with the immunoSEQ multiplex PCR assay. DNA from the cultured and isolated CD4+ T cells underwent TCR beta CDR3 sequencing. The study's processing was this. The analysis removed non-productive TCR sequences, trimmed reads to the CDR3 region, and retained only CDR3s that were 7 or more amino acids long. The MANAFEST web app was used to pick out antigen-specific clonotypes by comparing their expansion in peptide wells with that in reference cultures. Positive clones required FDR<0.05 expansion versus reference and all other wells, odds ratio above 5, and frequency above 0.1% in two replicate wells. Cross-reactive clonotypes were defined as significantly expanded in SARS-CoV-2 spike wells and in at least one common cold coronavirus spike condition. CDR3 similarity was assessed by Levenshtein distance using the stringdist R package, and unrooted trees were constructed with ape in R 3.6.1. TCRdb took over this immuneACCESS table, retaining in-frame rearrangements with V and J assigned. Such tables are incomplete; in checked studies, under half of the missing clones stem from an unresolved V gene, and the remainder is unexplained. For V, J and clone size, that table is used; D and trimming come from the DNA. The sample table shows 70,000 or so clones, and approximately 80% are seen once. Together, the top ten hold around 2% of the sample.

The chain couples TRBV28 to TRBJ1-1, with the D segment identity uncertain. The TCR comes from a human donor who received a COVID-19 vaccine. This specimen was CD4+ T cells from PBMCs cultured without peptide, taken before COVID-19 vaccination. The DNA sequence is TGTGCCAGCAGTTCCTATGGGTGGGGCACTGAAGCTTTCTTT. This yields the protein CASSSYGWGTEAFF.